Only one count was recorded for the clone carrying this T cell receptor (beta chain). CDR1 and CDR2 (germline): SGHNT, YENEEA. The V and J ends lost 5 bases and 4 bases, in that order; junction bases with no gene match: 4. The CDR3 consists of 14 residues. Original methodology: Reference gene primer amplification in the assay estimated nucleated cell counts. Data came from immunoSEQ multiplex PCR; TCRdb stores just in-frame clones and leaves some out. V and J calls plus clone size are reproduced from that table; the DNA served to infer D and trimming. Among about 440,000 clones listed, 70% to 90% were seen once. This record belongs to a study of blood T cell repertoires in COVID-19. Study-level information: Italy, Spain and the United States were the sources of the convalescent and acute COVID-19 samples. PBMCs, B-cell-depleted T cells, or T cells provided the cDNA or gDNA that made up the material.

Those enrolled in Seattle joined during active infection and were followed longitudinally afterward. The TCR originated in a woman aged 50 to 60 with COVID-19, enrolled during active disease. Sequenced: peripheral blood. The chain is built from TRBV11-3 and TRBJ2-3; 9 positions match TRBD1. In nucleotides, the CDR3 is TGTGCCAGCAGCCAGGGGGACAGGGCAGATACGCAGTATTTT. It is translated as CASSQGDRADTQYF.